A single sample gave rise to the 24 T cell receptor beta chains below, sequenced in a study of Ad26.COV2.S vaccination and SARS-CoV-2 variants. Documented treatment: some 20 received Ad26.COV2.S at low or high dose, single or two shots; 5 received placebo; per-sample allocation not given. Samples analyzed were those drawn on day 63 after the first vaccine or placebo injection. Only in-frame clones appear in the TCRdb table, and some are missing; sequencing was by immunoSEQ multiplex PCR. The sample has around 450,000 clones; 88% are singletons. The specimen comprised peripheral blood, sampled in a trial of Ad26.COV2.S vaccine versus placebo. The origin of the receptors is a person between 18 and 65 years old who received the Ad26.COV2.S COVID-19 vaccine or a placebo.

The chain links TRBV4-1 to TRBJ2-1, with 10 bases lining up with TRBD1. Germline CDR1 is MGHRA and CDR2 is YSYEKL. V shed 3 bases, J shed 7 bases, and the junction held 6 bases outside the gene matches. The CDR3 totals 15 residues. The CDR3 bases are TGCGCCAGCAGCCACCCGGGACAGGGGATAAATGAGCAGTTCTTC. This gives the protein CASSHPGQGINEQFF.

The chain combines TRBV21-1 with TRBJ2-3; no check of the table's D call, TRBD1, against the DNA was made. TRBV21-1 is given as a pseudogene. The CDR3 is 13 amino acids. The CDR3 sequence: CASSKGGPDTQYF. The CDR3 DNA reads TGTGCCAGCAGCAAAGGGGGGCCAGATACGCAGTATTTT.

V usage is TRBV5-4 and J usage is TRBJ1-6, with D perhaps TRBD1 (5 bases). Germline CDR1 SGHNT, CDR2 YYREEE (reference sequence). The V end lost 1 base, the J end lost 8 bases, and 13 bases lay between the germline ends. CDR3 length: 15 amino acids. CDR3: CASSLSGRGYSPLHF. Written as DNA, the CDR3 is TGTGCCAGCAGCTTGTCCGGGAGGGGATATTCACCCCTCCACTTT.

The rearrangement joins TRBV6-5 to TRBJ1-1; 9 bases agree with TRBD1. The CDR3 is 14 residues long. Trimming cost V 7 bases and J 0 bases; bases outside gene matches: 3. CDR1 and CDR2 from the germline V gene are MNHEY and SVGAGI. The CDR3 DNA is TGTGCCAGCACAAGACAGGGGGTGAACACTGAAGCTTTCTTT. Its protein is CASTRQGVNTEAFF.

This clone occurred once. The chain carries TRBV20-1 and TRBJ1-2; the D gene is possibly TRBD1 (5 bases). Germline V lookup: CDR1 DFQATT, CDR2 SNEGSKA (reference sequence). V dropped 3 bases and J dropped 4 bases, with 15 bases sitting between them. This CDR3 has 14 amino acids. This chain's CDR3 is CSASSREGIYGYTF. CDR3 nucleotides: TGCAGTGCTAGTTCCCGAGAGGGGATCTATGGCTACACCTTC.

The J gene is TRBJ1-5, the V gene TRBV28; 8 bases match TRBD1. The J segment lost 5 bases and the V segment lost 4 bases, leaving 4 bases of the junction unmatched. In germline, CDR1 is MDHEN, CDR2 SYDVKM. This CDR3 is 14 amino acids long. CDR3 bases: TGTGCCAGCAGTTCCCCGACAGGGGATCAGCCCCAGCATTTT. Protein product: CASSSPTGDQPQHF.

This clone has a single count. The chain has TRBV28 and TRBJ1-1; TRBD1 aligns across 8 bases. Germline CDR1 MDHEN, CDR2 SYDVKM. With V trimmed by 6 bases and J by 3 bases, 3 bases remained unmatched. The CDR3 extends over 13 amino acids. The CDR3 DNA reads TGTGCCAGCAGCAAGGACAGGGACACTGAAGCTTTCTTT. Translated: CASSKDRDTEAFF.

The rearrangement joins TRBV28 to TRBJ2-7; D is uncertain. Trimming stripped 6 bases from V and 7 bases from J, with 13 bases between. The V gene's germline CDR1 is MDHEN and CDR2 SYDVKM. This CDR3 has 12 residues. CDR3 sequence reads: CASRLSREEQYF. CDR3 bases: TGTGCCAGCAGGCTAAGTCGTGAGGAGCAGTACTTC.

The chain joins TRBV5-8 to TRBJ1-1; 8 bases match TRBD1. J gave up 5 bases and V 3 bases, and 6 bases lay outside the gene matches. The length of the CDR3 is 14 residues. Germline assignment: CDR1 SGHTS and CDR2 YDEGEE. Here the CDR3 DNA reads TGTGCCAGCAGCTCAGGACAGGGTTCGACTGAAGCTTTCTTT. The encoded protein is CASSSGQGSTEAFF. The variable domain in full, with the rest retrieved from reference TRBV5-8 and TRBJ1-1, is EAGVTQSPTHLIKTRGQQATLRCSPISGHTSVYWYQQALGLGLQFLLWYDEGEERNRGNFPPRFSGRQFPNYSSELNVNALELEDSALYLCASSSGQGSTEAFFGQGTRLTVV.

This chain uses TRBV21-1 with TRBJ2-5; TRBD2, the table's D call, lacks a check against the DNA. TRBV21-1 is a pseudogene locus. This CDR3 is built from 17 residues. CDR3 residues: CASSKCRLAGGQETQYF. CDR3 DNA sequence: TGTGCCAGCAGCAAATGTCGACTAGCGGGGGGACAAGAGACCCAGTACTTC.

The chain's CDR3 is CASSDNSGGPYNEQFF. The CDR3 DNA sequence: TGTGCCAGCAGTGACAACAGCGGGGGACCCTACAATGAGCAGTTCTTC. This chain links TRBV6-4 with TRBJ2-1; 8 nucleotides line up with TRBD2. The V and J ends lost 2 bases and 2 bases, in that order; junction bases with no gene match: 5. Germline lookup yields CDR1 MRHNA and CDR2 SNTAGT. The CDR3 totals 16 residues.

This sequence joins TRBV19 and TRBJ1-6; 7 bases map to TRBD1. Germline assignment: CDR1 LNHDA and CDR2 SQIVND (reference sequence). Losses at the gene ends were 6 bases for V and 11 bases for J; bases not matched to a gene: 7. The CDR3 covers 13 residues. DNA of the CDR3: TGTGCCAGTAGCGAGACAGGGCAGGCACCCCTCCACTTT. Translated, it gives CASSETGQAPLHF.

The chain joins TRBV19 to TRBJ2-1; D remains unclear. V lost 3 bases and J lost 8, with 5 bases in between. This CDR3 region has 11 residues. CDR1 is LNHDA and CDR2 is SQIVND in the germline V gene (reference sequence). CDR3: CASSMAYEQFF. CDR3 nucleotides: TGTGCCAGTAGTATGGCGTATGAGCAGTTCTTC.

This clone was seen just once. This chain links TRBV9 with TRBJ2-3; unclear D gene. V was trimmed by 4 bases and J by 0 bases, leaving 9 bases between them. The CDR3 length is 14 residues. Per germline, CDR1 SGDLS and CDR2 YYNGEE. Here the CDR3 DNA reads TGTGCCAGCAGCCCCCTCGCTAGCACAGATACGCAGTATTTT. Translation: CASSPLASTDTQYF. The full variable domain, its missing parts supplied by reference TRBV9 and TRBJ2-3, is DSGVTQTPKHLITATGQRVTLRCSPRSGDLSVYWYQQSLDQGLQFLIQYYNGEERAKGNILERFSAQQFPDLHSELNLSSLELGDSALYFCASSPLASTDTQYFGPGTRLTVL.

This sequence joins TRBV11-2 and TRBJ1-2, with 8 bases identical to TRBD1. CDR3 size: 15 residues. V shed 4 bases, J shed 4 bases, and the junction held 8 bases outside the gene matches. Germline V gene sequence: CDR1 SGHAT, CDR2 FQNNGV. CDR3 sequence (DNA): TGTGCCAGCAGCTCATCCGACAGGGGCGGCTATGGCTACACCTTC. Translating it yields CASSSSDRGGYGYTF.

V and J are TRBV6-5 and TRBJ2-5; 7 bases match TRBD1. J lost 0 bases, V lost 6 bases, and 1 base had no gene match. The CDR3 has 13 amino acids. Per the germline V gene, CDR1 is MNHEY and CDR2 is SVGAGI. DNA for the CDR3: TGTGCCAGCAGACAGGGGCACCAAGAGACCCAGTACTTC. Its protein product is CASRQGHQETQYF.

CDR3: CASSPLAGLYNEQFF. CDR3 sequence (DNA): TGTGCCAGTAGTCCACTAGCGGGGTTATACAATGAGCAGTTCTTC. The J gene is TRBJ2-1, the V gene TRBV19; 10 nucleotides agree with TRBD2. Trimming at V came to 5 bases and at J to 4 bases, leaving 5 bases not matched to a gene. The CDR3 length is 15 residues. From germline, CDR1 is LNHDA and CDR2 SQIVND (reference sequence).

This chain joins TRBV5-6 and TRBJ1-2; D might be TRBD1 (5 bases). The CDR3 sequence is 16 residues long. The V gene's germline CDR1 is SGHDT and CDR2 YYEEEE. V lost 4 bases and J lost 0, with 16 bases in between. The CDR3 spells CASSRLWAGTNYGYTF. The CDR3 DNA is TGTGCCAGCAGCCGCCTCTGGGCAGGGACTAACTATGGCTACACCTTC.

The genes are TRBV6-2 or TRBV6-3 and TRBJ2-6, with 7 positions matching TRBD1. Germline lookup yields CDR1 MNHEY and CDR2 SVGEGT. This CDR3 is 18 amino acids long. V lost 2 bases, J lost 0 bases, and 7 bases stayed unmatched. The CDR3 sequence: CASSYTGVLDSGANVLTF. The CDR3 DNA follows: TGTGCCAGCAGTTACACAGGGGTATTGGACTCTGGGGCCAACGTCCTGACTTTC.

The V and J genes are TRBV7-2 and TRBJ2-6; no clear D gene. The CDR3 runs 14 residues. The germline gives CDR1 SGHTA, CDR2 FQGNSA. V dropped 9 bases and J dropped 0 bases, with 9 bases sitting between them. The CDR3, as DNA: TGTGCCAGTGGGTTCCCCTCTGGGGCCAACGTCCTGACTTTC. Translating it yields CASGFPSGANVLTF.

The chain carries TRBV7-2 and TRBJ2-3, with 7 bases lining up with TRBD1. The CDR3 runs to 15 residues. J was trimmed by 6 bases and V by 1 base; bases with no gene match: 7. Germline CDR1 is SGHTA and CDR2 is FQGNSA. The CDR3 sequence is CASSLGRTGPDTQYF. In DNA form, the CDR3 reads TGTGCCAGCAGCTTAGGCCGGACAGGTCCGGATACGCAGTATTTT.

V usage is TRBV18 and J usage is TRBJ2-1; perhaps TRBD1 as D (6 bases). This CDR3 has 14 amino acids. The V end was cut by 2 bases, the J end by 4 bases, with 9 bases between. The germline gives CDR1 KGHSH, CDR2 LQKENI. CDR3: CASSPAGVYNEQFF. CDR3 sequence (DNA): TGTGCCAGCTCACCAGCAGGGGTTTACAATGAGCAGTTCTTC.

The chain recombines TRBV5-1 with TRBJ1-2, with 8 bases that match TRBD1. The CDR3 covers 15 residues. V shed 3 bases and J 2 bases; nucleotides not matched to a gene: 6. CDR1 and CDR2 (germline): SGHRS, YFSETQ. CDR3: CASSSTGGANYGYTF. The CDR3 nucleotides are TGCGCCAGCAGCTCAACAGGGGGTGCCAACTATGGCTACACCTTC.

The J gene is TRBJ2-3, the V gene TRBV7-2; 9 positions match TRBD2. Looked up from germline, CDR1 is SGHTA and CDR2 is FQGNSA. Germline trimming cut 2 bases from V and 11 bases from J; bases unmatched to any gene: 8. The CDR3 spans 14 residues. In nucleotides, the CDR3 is TGTGCCAGCAGCTTACTAGCGGGGAGTGGAGGGCAGTATTTT. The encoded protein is CASSLLAGSGGQYF.